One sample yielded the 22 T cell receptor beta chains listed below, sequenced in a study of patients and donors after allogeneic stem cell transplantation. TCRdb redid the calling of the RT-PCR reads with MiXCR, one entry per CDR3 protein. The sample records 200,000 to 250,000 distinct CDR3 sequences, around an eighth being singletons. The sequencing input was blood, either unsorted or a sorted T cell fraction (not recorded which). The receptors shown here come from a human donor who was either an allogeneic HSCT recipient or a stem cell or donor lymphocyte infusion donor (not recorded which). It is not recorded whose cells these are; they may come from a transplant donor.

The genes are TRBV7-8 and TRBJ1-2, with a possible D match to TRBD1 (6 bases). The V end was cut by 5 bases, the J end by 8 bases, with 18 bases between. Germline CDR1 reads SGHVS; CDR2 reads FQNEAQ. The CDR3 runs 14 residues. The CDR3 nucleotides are TGTGCCAGCAGCCCACAAGGGGGGGGGATCGGCTACACCTTC. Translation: CASSPQGGGIGYTF. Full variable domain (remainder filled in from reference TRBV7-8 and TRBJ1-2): GAGVSQSPRYKVAKRGQDVALRCDPISGHVSLFWYQQALGQGPEFLTYFQNEAQLDKSGLPSDRFFAERPEGSVSTLKIQRTQQEDSAVYLCASSPQGGGIGYTFGSGTRLTVV.

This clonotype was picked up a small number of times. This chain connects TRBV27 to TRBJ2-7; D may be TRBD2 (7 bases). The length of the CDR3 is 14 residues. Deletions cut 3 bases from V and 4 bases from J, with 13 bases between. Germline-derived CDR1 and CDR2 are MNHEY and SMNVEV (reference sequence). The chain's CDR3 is CASSFNGGLYEQYF. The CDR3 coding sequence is TGTGCCAGCAGTTTTAACGGGGGGCTGTACGAGCAGTACTTC.

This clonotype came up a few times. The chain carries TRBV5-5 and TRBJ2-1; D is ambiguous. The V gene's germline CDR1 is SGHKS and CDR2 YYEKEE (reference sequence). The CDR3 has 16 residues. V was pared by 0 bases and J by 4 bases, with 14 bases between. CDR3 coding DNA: TGTGCCAGCAGCTTGGATGTAGCCCCGGCTTACAATGAGCAGTTCTTC. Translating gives CASSLDVAPAYNEQFF.

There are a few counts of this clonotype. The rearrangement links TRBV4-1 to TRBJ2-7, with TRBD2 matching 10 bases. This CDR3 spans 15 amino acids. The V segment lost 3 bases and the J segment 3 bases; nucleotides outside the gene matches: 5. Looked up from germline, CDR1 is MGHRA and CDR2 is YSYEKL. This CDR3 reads CASSHPGLAFYEQYF. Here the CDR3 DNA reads TGCGCCAGCAGCCATCCGGGACTAGCGTTCTACGAGCAGTACTTC.

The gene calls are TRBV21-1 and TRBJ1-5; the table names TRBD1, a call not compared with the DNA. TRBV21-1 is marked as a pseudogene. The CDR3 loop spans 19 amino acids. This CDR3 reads CASSEKVVGTAGCNQPQHF. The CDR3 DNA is TGTGCCAGCAGCGAAAAAGTGGTGGGGACCGCGGGTTGCAATCAGCCCCAGCATTTT.

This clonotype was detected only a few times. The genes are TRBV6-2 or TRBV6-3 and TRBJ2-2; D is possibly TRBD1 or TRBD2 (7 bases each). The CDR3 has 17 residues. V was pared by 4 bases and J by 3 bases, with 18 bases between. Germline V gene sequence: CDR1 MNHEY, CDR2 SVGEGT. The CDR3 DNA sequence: TGTGCCAGCAGTTCCCCCCACTCAGGGGGGGACACCGGGGAGCTGTTTTTT. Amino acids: CASSSPHSGGDTGELFF.

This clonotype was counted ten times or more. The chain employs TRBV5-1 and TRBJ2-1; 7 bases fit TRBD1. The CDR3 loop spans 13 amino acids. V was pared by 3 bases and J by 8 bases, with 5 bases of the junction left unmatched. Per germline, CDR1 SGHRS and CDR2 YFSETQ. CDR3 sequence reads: CASSSQGFDEQFF. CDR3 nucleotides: TGCGCCAGCAGCTCACAGGGGTTCGATGAGCAGTTCTTC.

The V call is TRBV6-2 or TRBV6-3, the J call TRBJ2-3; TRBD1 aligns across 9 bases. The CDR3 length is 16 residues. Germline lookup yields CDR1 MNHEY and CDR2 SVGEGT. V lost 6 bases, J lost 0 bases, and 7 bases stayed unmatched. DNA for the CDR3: TGTGCCAGCAGACCCCTCGGACAGGGGAGCACAGATACGCAGTATTTT. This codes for CASRPLGQGSTDTQYF.

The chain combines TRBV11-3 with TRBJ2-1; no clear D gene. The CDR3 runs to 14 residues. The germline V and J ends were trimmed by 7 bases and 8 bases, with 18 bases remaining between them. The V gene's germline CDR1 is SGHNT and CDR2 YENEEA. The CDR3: CASTYSRVNHEQFF. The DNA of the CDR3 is TGTGCCAGCACCTACAGTCGGGTAAACCATGAGCAGTTCTTC.

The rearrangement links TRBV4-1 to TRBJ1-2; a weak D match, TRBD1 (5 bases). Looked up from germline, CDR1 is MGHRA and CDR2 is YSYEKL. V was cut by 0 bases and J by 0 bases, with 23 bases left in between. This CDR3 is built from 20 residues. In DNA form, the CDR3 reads TGCGCCAGCAGCCAAGATGCGGGGGGGACCCAAGGGGCTTCTAACTATGGCTACACCTTC. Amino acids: CASSQDAGGTQGASNYGYTF.

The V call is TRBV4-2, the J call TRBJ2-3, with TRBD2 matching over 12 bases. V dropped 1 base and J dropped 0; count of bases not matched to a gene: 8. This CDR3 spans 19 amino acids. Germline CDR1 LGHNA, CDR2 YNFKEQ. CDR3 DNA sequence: TGTGCCAGCAGCCAAGCCACGACTAGCGGGGGCGCTAGCACAGATACGCAGTATTTT. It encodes CASSQATTSGGASTDTQYF.

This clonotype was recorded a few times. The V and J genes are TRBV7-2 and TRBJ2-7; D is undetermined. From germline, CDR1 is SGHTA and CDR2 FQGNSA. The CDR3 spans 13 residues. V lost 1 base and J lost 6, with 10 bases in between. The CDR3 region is CASSLVGVGEQYF. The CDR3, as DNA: TGTGCCAGCAGCTTAGTTGGAGTAGGCGAGCAGTACTTC.

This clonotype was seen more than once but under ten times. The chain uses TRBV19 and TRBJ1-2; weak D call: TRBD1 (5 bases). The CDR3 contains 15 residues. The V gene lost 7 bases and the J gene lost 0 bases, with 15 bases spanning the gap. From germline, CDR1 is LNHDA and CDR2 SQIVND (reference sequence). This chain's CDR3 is CASTHGGYANYGYTF. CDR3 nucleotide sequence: TGTGCCAGTACCCATGGGGGTTACGCTAACTATGGCTACACCTTC. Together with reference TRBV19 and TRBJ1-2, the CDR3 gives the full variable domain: DGGITQSPKYLFRKEGQNVTLSCEQNLNHDAMYWYRQDPGQGLRLIYYSQIVNDFQKGDIAEGYSVSREKKESFPLTVTSAQKNPTAFYLCASTHGGYANYGYTFGSGTRLTVV.

CDR3 bases: TGTGCCAGCAGCCGGACTAGCGGGCCCTCCTACGAGCAGTACTTC. Its translation is CASSRTSGPSYEQYF. The rearrangement joins TRBV11-3 to TRBJ2-7; the match to TRBD2 covers 11 bases. V was pared by 5 bases and J by 0 bases, with 3 bases of the junction left unmatched. The CDR3 sequence is 15 residues long. Germline CDR1 reads SGHNT; CDR2 reads YENEEA.

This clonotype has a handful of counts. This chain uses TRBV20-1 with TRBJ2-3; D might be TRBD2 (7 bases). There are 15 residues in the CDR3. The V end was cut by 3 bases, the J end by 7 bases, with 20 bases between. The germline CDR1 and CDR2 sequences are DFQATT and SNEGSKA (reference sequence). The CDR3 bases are TGCAGTGCTAGCCGAGGGGGGGCCGGGGCTAATACGCAGTATTTT. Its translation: CSASRGGAGANTQYF.

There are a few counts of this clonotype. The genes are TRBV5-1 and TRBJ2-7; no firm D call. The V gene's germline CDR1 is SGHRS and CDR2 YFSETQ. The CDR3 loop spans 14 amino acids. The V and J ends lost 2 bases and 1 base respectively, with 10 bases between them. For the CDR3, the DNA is TGCGCCAGCAGCTTTTGGGCAGAGTCCTACGAGCAGTACTTC. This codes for CASSFWAESYEQYF. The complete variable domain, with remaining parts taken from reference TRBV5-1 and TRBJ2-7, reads KAGVTQTPRYLIKTRGQQVTLSCSPISGHRSVSWYQQTPGQGLQFLFEYFSETQRNKGNFPGRFSGRQFSNSRSEMNVSTLELGDSALYLCASSFWAESYEQYFGPGTRLTVT.

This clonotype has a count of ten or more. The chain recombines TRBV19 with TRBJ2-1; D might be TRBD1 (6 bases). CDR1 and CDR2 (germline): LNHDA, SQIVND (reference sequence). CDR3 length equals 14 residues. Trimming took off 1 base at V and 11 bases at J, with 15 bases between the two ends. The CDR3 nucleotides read TGTGCCAGTAGTATAGGGGATAACAGGGACCAGCAGTTCTTC. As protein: CASSIGDNRDQQFF.

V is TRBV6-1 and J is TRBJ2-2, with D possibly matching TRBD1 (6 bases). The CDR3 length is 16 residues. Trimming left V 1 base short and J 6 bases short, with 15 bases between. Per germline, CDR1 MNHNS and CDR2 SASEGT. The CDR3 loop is CASSEVVQGLAGELFF. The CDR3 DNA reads TGTGCCAGCAGTGAAGTGGTACAGGGATTGGCCGGGGAGCTGTTTTTT.

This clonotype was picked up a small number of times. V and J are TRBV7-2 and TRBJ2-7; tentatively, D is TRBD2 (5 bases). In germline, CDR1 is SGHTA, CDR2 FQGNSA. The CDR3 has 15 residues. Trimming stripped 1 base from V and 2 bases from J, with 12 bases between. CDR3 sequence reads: CASSLDPAGAYEQYF. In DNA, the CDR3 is TGTGCCAGCAGCTTAGATCCGGCCGGGGCCTACGAGCAGTACTTC.

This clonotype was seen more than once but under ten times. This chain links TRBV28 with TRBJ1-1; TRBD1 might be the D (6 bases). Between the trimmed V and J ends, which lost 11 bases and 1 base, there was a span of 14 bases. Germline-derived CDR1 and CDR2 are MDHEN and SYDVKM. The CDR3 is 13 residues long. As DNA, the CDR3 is TGTGCCGGGGCGACCAGGGGGAACACTGAAGCTTTCTTT. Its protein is CAGATRGNTEAFF.

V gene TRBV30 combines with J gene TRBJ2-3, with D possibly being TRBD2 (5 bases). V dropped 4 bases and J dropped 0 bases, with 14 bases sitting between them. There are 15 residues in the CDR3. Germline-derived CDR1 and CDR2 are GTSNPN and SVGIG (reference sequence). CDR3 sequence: CAWTSQTLSTDTQYF. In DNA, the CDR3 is TGTGCCTGGACTAGCCAAACCTTAAGCACAGATACGCAGTATTTT.

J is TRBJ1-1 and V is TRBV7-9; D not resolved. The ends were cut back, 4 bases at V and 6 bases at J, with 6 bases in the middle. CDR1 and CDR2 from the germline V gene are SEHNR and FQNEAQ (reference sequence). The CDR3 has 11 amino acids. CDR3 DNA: TGTGCCAGCAGCTCCAAGGCTGAAGCTTTCTTT. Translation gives CASSSKAEAFF.